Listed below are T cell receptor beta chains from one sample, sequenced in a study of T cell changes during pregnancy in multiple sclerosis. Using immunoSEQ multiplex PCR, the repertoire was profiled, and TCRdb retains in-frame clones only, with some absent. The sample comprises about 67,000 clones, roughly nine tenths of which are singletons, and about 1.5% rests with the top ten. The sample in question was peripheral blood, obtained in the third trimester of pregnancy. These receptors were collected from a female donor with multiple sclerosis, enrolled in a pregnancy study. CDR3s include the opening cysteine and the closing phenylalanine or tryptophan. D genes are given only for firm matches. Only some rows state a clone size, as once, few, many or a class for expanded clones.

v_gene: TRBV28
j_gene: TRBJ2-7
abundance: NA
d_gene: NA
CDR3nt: TGTGCCAGCAGCCCTAGCAGTTATGGATCCTACGAGCAGTACTTC
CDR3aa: CASSPSSYGSYEQYF

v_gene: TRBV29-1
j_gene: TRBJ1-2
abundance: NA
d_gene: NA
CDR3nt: TGCAGCGTACACCCTGGACATCTAAACTATGGCTACACCTTC
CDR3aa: CSVHPGHLNYGYTF

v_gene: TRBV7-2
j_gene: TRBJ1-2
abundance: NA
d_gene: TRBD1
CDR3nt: TGTGCCAGCAGTCTAGAGGGGGCAGGGGGGCATGGCTACACCTTC
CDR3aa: CASSLEGAGGHGYTF

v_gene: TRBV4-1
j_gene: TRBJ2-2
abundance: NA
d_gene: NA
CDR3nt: TGCGCCAGCAGCCAAGGGAGCGGGGAGCTGTTTTTT
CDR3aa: CASSQGSGELFF

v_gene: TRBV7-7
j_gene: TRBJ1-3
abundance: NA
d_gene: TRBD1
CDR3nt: TGTGCCAGCAGCCCGGGACAGGCGAGCTCTGGAAACACCATATATTTT
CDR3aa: CASSPGQASSGNTIYF

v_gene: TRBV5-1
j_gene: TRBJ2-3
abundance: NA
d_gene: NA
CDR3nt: TGCGCCAGCAGCTTGTTTTCTCCCAGCACAGATACGCAGTATTTT
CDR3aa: CASSLFSPSTDTQYF

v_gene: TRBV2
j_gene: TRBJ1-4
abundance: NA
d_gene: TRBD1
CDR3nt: TGTGCCAGCAGGAGATCAGGGGGAACTAATGAAAAACTGTTTTTT
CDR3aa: CASRRSGGTNEKLFF

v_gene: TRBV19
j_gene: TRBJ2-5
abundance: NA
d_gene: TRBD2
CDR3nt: TGTGCCAGTAGTAGTAGCGGGAAAGAGACCCAGTACTTC
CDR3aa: CASSSSGKETQYF

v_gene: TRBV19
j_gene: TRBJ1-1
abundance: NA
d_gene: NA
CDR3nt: TGTGCCAGTAGTATATTCGGAGGAGGGAACACTGAAGCTTTCTTT
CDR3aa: CASSIFGGGNTEAFF

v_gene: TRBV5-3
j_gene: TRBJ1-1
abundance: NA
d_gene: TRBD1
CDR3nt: TGTGCCAGAAGCTCAGACAGGGGGTCCTTTGGGAACACTGAAGCTTTCTTT
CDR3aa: CARSSDRGSFGNTEAFF

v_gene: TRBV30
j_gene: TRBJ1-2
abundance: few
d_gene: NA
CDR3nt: TGTGCCTGGAGGGGGGGGACCTATGGCTACACCTTC
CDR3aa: CAWRGGTYGYTF

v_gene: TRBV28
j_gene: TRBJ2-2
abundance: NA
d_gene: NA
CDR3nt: TGTGCCAGCAGTTTATGGGAGGGGCCGAACACCGGGGAGCTGTTTTTT
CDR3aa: CASSLWEGPNTGELFF

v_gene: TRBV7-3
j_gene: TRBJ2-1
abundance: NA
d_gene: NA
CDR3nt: TGTGCCAGCAGCCCAGGCGCGGGGGAGCAGTTCTTC
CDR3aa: CASSPGAGEQFF

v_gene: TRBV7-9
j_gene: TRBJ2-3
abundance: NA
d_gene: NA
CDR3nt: TGTGCCAGCAGCTTGGGGGACTTAGTGTTCACAGATACGCAGTATTTT
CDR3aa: CASSLGDLVFTDTQYF

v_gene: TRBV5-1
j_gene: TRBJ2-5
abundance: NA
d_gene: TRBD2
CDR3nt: TGCGCCAGCAGCTTGAAGCGACTAGCGGGACTCCAAGAGACCCAGTACTTC
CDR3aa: CASSLKRLAGLQETQYF

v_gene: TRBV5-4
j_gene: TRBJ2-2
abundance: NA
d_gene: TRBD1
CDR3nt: TGTGCCAGCACCCAAGGGACAGGGTGGACCGGGGAGCTGTTTTTT
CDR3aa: CASTQGTGWTGELFF

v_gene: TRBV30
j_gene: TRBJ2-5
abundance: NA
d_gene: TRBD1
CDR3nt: TGTGCCTGGAGCCTGGACAGGGTTGATACCCAGTACTTC
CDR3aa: CAWSLDRVDTQYF

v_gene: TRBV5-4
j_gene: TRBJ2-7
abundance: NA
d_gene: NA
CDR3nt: TGTGCCAGCAGCTTGGCCGAATCGAGTTACGAGCAGTACTTC
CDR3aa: CASSLAESSYEQYF

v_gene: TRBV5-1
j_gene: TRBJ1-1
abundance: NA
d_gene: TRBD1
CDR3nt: TGCGCCAGCAGCTCGCTACAGGGGGGCGGCACTGAAGCTTTCTTT
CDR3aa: CASSSLQGGGTEAFF

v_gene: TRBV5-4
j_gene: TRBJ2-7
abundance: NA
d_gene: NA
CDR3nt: TGTGCCAGCAGCTTGGCTACAGCCAGCCCTCACGAGCAGTACTTC
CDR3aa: CASSLATASPHEQYF

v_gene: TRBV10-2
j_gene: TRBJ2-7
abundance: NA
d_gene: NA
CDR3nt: TGCGCCAGCAGCGACAGCTACGAGCAGTACTTC
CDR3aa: CASSDSYEQYF

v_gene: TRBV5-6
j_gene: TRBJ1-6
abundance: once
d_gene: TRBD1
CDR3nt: TGTGCCAGCACCCCAAGAGCAGGGGGCGTCTCCTATAATTCACCCCTCCACTTT
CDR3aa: CASTPRAGGVSYNSPLHF

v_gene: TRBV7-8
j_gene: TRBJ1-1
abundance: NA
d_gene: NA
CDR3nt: TGTGCCAGCAGCTTAGGGCAGAACACTGAAGCTTTCTTT
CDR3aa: CASSLGQNTEAFF

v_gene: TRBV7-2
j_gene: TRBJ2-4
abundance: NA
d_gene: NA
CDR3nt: TGTGCCAGCAGCCCCCCCGGCGGGAACGAAAACATTCAGTACTTC
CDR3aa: CASSPPGGNENIQYF

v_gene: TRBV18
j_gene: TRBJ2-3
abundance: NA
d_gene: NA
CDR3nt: TGTGCCAGCTCACCGACAGGTAGTGCAGATACGCAGTATTTT
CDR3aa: CASSPTGSADTQYF